Below, 27 T cell receptor beta chains from the same sample are listed, as sequenced in a study of blood T cell repertoires in COVID-19. Method: immunoSEQ multiplex PCR; TCRdb's copy keeps in-frame clones and lacks some. The sample consists of 120,000 to 150,000 clones, about 87% of them appearing once. Sequenced input: peripheral blood. The origin of the receptors is a human donor with COVID-19, enrolled during active disease. The donor label of this sample is uncertain.

The genes are TRBV28 and TRBJ1-1; a weak D match, TRBD1 (6 bases). The CDR3 totals 14 residues. CDR1 and CDR2 (germline): MDHEN, SYDVKM. The V and J ends lost 2 bases and 2 bases respectively, with 9 bases between them. The DNA of the CDR3 is TGTGCCAGCAGTTTAGAGGGGGTAAACACTGAAGCTTTCTTT. Residues: CASSLEGVNTEAFF.

The rearrangement uses TRBV9 and TRBJ2-3; 13 bases are a match to TRBD2. CDR1 is SGDLS and CDR2 is YYNGEE in the germline V gene. The CDR3 runs to 16 residues. With V trimmed by 3 bases and J by 4 bases, 5 bases remained unmatched. In DNA form, the CDR3 reads TGTGCCAGCAGCGCAGCGGGGACTAGCGGGGCAGATACGCAGTATTTT. Its translation is CASSAAGTSGADTQYF. Full variable domain (rest looked up from reference TRBV9 and TRBJ2-3): DSGVTQTPKHLITATGQRVTLRCSPRSGDLSVYWYQQSLDQGLQFLIQYYNGEERAKGNILERFSAQQFPDLHSELNLSSLELGDSALYFCASSAAGTSGADTQYFGPGTRLTVL.

The rearrangement links TRBV7-9 to TRBJ2-6; 7 nucleotides agree with TRBD1. The CDR3 length is 18 residues. CDR1 is SEHNR, CDR2 FQNEAQ, per germline (reference sequence). The V and J ends lost 4 bases and 0 bases, in that order; junction bases with no gene match: 9. CDR3 sequence: CASSWGQSSFSGANVLTF. The CDR3 DNA is TGTGCCAGCAGCTGGGGACAGTCTTCCTTCTCTGGGGCCAACGTCCTGACTTTC.

The chain uses TRBV5-4 and TRBJ2-2; maybe TRBD2 (5 bases). The CDR3 sequence is 16 residues long. Germline assignment: CDR1 SGHNT and CDR2 YYREEE (reference sequence). Trimming shortened V by 4 bases and J by 3 bases, and 16 bases separated the two germline ends. The DNA for the CDR3 is TGTGCCAGCAGCGACCCGTCGTGGCGGGACACCGGGGAGCTGTTTTTT. Translation: CASSDPSWRDTGELFF.

The V and J genes are TRBV6-5 and TRBJ1-2, with 7 bases aligning to TRBD1. Germline-derived CDR1 and CDR2 are MNHEY and SVGAGI. The V segment lost 6 bases and the J segment 3 bases; nucleotides outside the gene matches: 4. This CDR3 region has 13 residues. The CDR3 DNA sequence: TGTGCCAGCAGAGACGGGACAGACTATGGCTACACCTTC. It encodes CASRDGTDYGYTF.

This clone was counted a few times. The gene calls are TRBV6-6 and TRBJ2-7; 7 bases agree with TRBD1. This CDR3 has 13 amino acids. Germline CDR1 reads MNHNY; CDR2 reads SVGAGI (reference sequence). With V trimmed by 6 bases and J by 6 bases, 8 bases remained unmatched. CDR3 coding DNA: TGTGCCAGCAGCCCAGACAGGGAAGGCGAGCAGTACTTC. It translates to CASSPDREGEQYF.

This chain joins TRBV9 and TRBJ2-1; 11 nucleotides agree with TRBD2. This CDR3 contains 16 residues. The junction had 8 bases not matched to a gene; V was cut back by 3 bases and J by 6 bases. Germline V gene lookup returns CDR1 SGDLS and CDR2 YYNGEE. Here the CDR3 DNA reads TGTGCCAGCAGCGCCCCGACTAGCGGGGTTTCCAATGAGCAGTTCTTC. It encodes CASSAPTSGVSNEQFF.

The CDR3 is CASSYGRGDSPLHF. The CDR3 nucleotides are TGTGCCAGCAGTTACGGCAGGGGGGATTCACCCCTCCACTTT. This rearrangement joins TRBV6-5 to TRBJ1-6; 7 bases agree with TRBD1. Trimming removed 2 bases from V and 8 bases from J; junction bases left unmatched: 3. Germline CDR1 and CDR2: MNHEY and SVGAGI. The CDR3 has 14 residues.

The chain combines TRBV20-1 with TRBJ2-7; 12 bases map to TRBD1. Germline assignment: CDR1 DFQATT and CDR2 SNEGSKA (reference sequence). The CDR3 consists of 18 residues. With 3 bases clipped from V and 0 bases from J, the junction kept 12 bases outside the gene matches. The chain's CDR3 is CSASPGTGGTVNSYEQYF. CDR3 nucleotides: TGCAGTGCTAGTCCCGGGACAGGGGGCACAGTTAACTCCTACGAGCAGTACTTC.

This clone was counted a single time. The chain combines TRBV6-5 with TRBJ2-3; 7 bases are shared with TRBD1. This CDR3 spans 15 amino acids. Germline trimming cut 6 bases from V and 2 bases from J; bases unmatched to any gene: 8. CDR1 and CDR2 from the germline V gene are MNHEY and SVGAGI. CDR3 amino acids: CASSALGTATDTQYF. The CDR3 DNA sequence: TGTGCCAGCAGCGCGCTTGGGACAGCCACAGATACGCAGTATTTT.

Details on this clone: This sample also contains other DNA sequences that code for the same CDR3. V is TRBV3-1 (or the pseudogene TRBV3-2) and J is TRBJ2-7, with TRBD2 identical over 7 bases. Trimming cost V 3 bases and J 2 bases; bases outside gene matches: 1. Germline loops: CDR1 LGHDT, CDR2 YNNKEL (reference sequence). The CDR3 runs to 13 residues. CDR3 coding DNA: TGTGCCAGCAGCCAGGCGGGAGCCTACGAGCAGTACTTC. This encodes CASSQAGAYEQYF.

The V call is TRBV11-2, the J call TRBJ1-1; 8 bases match TRBD1. CDR3 size: 16 residues. V shed 5 bases, J shed 0 bases, and the junction held 8 bases outside the gene matches. In germline, CDR1 is SGHAT, CDR2 FQNNGV. CDR3 sequence (DNA): TGTGCCAGCAGCCTCGGACAGGGTTTAATGAACACTGAAGCTTTCTTT. Its protein is CASSLGQGLMNTEAFF.

The sample holds a few counts of this clone. The same CDR3 is also encoded by other DNA sequences in this sample. This chain uses TRBV12-3 or TRBV12-4 with TRBJ2-5; a possible D gene is TRBD1 (5 bases). The germline V and J ends were trimmed by 2 bases and 4 bases, with 5 bases remaining between them. The CDR3 totals 12 residues. Here the CDR3 reads CASSLQGETQYF. The CDR3 DNA reads as TGTGCCAGCAGTTTACAGGGAGAGACCCAGTACTTC.

The chain has TRBV6-5 and TRBJ2-7; D is possibly TRBD2 (6 bases). Germline values: CDR1 MNHEY, CDR2 SVGAGI. The ends were cut back, 6 bases at V and 3 bases at J, with 15 bases in the middle. The CDR3 has 14 amino acids. Here the CDR3 DNA reads TGTGCCAGCAGCCTAGCGAGGAGGGACTACGAGCAGTACTTC. The encoded protein is CASSLARRDYEQYF.

The table lists this clone with a count of one. The chain couples TRBV19 to TRBJ1-1; perhaps TRBD1 as D (5 bases). V was cut by 5 bases and J by 4 bases, with 8 bases left in between. The CDR3 totals 12 residues. Germline values: CDR1 LNHDA, CDR2 SQIVND (reference sequence). DNA of the CDR3: TGTGCCAGTAGTGGGGGGGGCACTGAAGCTTTCTTT. Its translation is CASSGGGTEAFF.

This rearrangement joins TRBV4-2 to TRBJ1-1; TRBD1 matches 9 bases. V shed 5 bases and J 1 base; nucleotides not matched to a gene: 5. This CDR3 has 15 residues. From germline, CDR1 is LGHNA and CDR2 YNFKEQ. The CDR3 loop reads CASSSWTGENTEAFF. Here the CDR3 DNA reads TGTGCCAGCAGCTCTTGGACAGGGGAGAACACTGAAGCTTTCTTT.

CDR3 residues: CATSRDREETQYF. In DNA, the CDR3 is TGTGCCACCAGCAGGGACAGGGAAGAGACCCAGTACTTC. The chain recombines TRBV15 with TRBJ2-5; 8 bases are a match to TRBD1. The V and J ends lost 3 bases and 3 bases, in that order; junction bases with no gene match: 0. The CDR3 loop spans 13 amino acids. The germline CDR1 and CDR2 sequences are LNHNV and YYDKDF (reference sequence).

The genes are TRBV7-9 and TRBJ1-4; D remains unclear. This CDR3 is 13 amino acids long. V was trimmed by 1 base and J by 8 bases, leaving 8 bases between them. CDR1 is SEHNR, CDR2 FQNEAQ, per germline (reference sequence). CDR3 residues: CASSLGQPEKLFF. The CDR3 coding sequence is TGTGCCAGCAGCTTAGGACAACCCGAAAAACTGTTTTTT.

The V and J genes are TRBV9 and TRBJ2-2; 9 nucleotides match TRBD1. This CDR3 has 15 amino acids. J gave up 6 bases and V 4 bases, and 7 bases lay outside the gene matches. Germline V gene lookup returns CDR1 SGDLS and CDR2 YYNGEE. In nucleotides, the CDR3 is TGTGCCAGCAGCCAACAACAGGGGGCATCCGGGGAGCTGTTTTTT. This translates into CASSQQQGASGELFF.

The table lists this clone with a count of one. The chain employs TRBV5-1 and TRBJ1-1, with 10 bases that match TRBD1. The CDR3 sequence is 16 residues long. Germline loops: CDR1 SGHRS, CDR2 YFSETQ. Germline trimming cut 4 bases from V and 0 bases from J; bases unmatched to any gene: 6. CDR3 loop: CASSPGTGEMNTEAFF. CDR3 bases: TGCGCCAGCAGCCCTGGGACAGGGGAAATGAACACTGAAGCTTTCTTT. Filled out from reference TRBV5-1 and TRBJ1-1, the complete variable domain reads KAGVTQTPRYLIKTRGQQVTLSCSPISGHRSVSWYQQTPGQGLQFLFEYFSETQRNKGNFPGRFSGRQFSNSRSEMNVSTLELGDSALYLCASSPGTGEMNTEAFFGQGTRLTVV.

The V call is TRBV4-1, the J call TRBJ1-5; maybe TRBD1 (6 bases). Looked up from germline, CDR1 is MGHRA and CDR2 is YSYEKL. V dropped 4 bases and J dropped 1 base, with 8 bases sitting between them. The CDR3 length is 14 residues. The CDR3 sequence: CASSLQGSNQPQHF. The CDR3 nucleotides read TGCGCCAGCAGCCTACAGGGCAGCAATCAGCCCCAGCATTTT.

CDR3 sequence (DNA): TGTGCCAGCAGTAACCGGGACAGCCACTACAATGAGCAGTTCTTC. As protein: CASSNRDSHYNEQFF. The V call is TRBV6-5, the J call TRBJ2-1, with 7 bases identical to TRBD1. The CDR3 is 15 residues long. V shed 5 bases, J shed 3 bases, and the junction held 7 bases outside the gene matches. Germline V gene data show CDR1 as MNHEY and CDR2 as SVGAGI.

This clone has a handful of counts. The chain joins TRBV27 to TRBJ1-3; D not resolved. This CDR3 has 15 residues. Between the trimmed V and J ends, which lost 6 bases and 0 bases, there was a span of 12 bases. Per the germline V gene, CDR1 is MNHEY and CDR2 is SMNVEV (reference sequence). CDR3: CASSFSSSSGNTIYF. The CDR3 coding sequence is TGTGCCAGCAGCTTCTCTTCTAGCTCTGGAAACACCATATATTTT.

The rearrangement uses TRBV7-3 and TRBJ2-7, with TRBD2 matching 13 bases. Germline V CDR1 and CDR2: SGHTA, FQGTGA. Trimming cost V 5 bases and J 5 bases; bases outside gene matches: 3. CDR3 length: 14 amino acids. The CDR3 region is CASSRGLAGHEQYF. The CDR3 DNA sequence: TGTGCCAGCAGCCGGGGACTAGCGGGACACGAGCAGTACTTC.

The chain links TRBV29-1 to TRBJ1-1; no definite D call. Looked up from germline, CDR1 is SQVTM and CDR2 is ANQGSEA. This CDR3 region has 13 residues. V shed 7 bases and J shed 5 bases, with 17 bases lying between them. CDR3 in amino acids: CSGAKAAGTEAFF. CDR3 nucleotides: TGCAGCGGGGCGAAGGCCGCAGGAACTGAAGCTTTCTTT.

The chain employs TRBV3-1 (or the pseudogene TRBV3-2) and TRBJ1-3; the match to TRBD1 covers 7 bases. Trimming took 1 base from V and 0 from J; bases not matched to a gene: 6. The CDR3 loop spans 17 amino acids. The germline V gene encodes CDR1 LGHDT and CDR2 YNNKEL (reference sequence). Here the CDR3 reads CASSQAGTEYSGNTIYF. The CDR3 nucleotides are TGTGCCAGCAGCCAAGCTGGGACAGAATACTCTGGAAACACCATATATTTT.

This clone was seen a few times. DNA of the CDR3: TGCGCCAGCAGCATCGGACAAATAGCTCGCTACGAGCAGTACTTC. It encodes CASSIGQIARYEQYF. The chain combines TRBV5-1 with TRBJ2-7; a weak D match, TRBD1 (5 bases). Trimming removed 4 bases from V and 3 bases from J, with 17 bases in between. CDR1 is SGHRS and CDR2 is YFSETQ in the germline V gene. The CDR3 covers 15 residues. Full variable domain (rest looked up from reference TRBV5-1 and TRBJ2-7): KAGVTQTPRYLIKTRGQQVTLSCSPISGHRSVSWYQQTPGQGLQFLFEYFSETQRNKGNFPGRFSGRQFSNSRSEMNVSTLELGDSALYLCASSIGQIARYEQYFGPGTRLTVT.